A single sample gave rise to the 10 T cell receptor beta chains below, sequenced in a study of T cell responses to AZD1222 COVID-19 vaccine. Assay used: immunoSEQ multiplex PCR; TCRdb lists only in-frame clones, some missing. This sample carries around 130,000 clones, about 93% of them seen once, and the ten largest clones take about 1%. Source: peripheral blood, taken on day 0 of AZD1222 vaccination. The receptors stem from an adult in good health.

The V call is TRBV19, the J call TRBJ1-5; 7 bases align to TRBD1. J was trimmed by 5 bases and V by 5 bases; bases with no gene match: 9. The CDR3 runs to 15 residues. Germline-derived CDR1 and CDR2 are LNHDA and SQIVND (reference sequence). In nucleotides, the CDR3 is TGTGCCAGTAGTGAGGTCCAGGGGGAATATCAGCCCCAGCATTTT. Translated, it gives CASSEVQGEYQPQHF.

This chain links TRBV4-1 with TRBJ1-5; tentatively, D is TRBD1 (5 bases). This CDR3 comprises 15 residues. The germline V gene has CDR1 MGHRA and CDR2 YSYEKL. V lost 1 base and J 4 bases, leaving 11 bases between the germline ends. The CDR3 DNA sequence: TGCGCCAGCAGCCAAGTTATGTGGGGGAATCAGCCCCAGCATTTT. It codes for CASSQVMWGNQPQHF.

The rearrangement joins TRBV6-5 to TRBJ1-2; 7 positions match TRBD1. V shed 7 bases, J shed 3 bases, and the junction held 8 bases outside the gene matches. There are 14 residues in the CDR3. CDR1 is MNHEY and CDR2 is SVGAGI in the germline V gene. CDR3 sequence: CASNTGVYDYGYTF. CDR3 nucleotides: TGTGCCAGCAATACAGGGGTGTATGACTATGGCTACACCTTC.

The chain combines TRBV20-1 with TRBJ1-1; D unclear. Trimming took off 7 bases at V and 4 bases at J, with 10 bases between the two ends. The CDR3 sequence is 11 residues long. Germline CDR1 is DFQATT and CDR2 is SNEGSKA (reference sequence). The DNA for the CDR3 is TGCAGTGTCTGGAGAGGCACTGAAGCTTTCTTT. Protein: CSVWRGTEAFF.

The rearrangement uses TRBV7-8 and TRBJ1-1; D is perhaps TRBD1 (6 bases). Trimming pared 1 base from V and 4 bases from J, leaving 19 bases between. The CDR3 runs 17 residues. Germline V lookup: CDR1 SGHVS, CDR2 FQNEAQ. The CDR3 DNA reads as TGTGCCAGCAGCTTAGGGCGCTCAGGGGCCTGGGTCACTGAAGCTTTCTTT. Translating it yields CASSLGRSGAWVTEAFF.

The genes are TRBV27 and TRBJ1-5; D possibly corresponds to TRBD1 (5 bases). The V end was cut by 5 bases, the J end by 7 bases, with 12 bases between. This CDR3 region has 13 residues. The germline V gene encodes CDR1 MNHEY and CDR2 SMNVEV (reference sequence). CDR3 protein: CASSTSREQPQHF. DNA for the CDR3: TGTGCCAGCAGTACCTCCAGGGAGCAGCCCCAGCATTTT.

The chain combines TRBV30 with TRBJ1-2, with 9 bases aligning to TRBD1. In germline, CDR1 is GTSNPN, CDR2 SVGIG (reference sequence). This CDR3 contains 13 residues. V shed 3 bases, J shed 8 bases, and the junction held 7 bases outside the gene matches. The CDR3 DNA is TGTGCCTGGAGCCTCGGACAGGGGAACGGCTACACCTTC. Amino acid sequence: CAWSLGQGNGYTF.

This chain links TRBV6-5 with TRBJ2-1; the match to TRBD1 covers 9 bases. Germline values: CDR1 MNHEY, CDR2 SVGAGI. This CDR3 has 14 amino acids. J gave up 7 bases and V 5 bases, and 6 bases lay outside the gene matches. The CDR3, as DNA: TGTGCCAGCAGTCAGGACAGGGGACGTAATGAGCAGTTCTTC. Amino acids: CASSQDRGRNEQFF.

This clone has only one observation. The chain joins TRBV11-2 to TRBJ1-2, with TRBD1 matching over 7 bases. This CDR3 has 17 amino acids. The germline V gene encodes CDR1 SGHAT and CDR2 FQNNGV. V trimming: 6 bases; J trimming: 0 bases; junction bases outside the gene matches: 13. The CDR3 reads CASRATGTDSSNYGYTF. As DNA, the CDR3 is TGTGCCAGCAGAGCAACCGGGACAGATTCCTCTAACTATGGCTACACCTTC.

In nucleotides, the CDR3 is TGTGCCAGCAGTCCAACACACTACGAGCAGTACTTC. It translates to CASSPTHYEQYF. The chain links TRBV12-3 or TRBV12-4 to TRBJ2-7; the D is unclear. CDR3 length: 12 residues. Trimming took off 5 bases at V and 3 bases at J, with 8 bases between the two ends.